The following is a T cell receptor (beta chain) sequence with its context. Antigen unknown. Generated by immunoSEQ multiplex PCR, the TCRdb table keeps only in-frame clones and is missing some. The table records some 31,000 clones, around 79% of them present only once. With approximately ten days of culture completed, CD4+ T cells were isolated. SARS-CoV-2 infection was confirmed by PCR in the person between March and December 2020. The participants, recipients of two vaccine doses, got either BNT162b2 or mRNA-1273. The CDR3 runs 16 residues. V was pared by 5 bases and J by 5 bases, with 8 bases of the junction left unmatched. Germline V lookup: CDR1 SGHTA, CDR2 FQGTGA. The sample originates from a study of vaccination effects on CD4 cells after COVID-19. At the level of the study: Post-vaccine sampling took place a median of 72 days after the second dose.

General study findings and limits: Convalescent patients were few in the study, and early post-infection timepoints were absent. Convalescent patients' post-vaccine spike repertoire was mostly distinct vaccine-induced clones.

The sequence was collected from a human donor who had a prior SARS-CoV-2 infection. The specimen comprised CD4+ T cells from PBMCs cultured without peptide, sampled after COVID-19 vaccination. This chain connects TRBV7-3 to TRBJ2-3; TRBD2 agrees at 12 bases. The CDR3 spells CASSHLAGGREDTQYF. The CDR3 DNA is TGTGCCAGCAGCCATCTAGCGGGAGGGCGAGAAGATACGCAGTATTTT.